This T cell receptor (beta chain) was profiled in a study of blood T cell repertoires in COVID-19 (dated by TCRdb to 2020 to 2021). Regarding the study in general: Samples covering the acute and convalescent phases of COVID-19 were provided by collaborators in the United States, Italy and Spain. The repertoires were released in a freely available public database intended as a resource for research on the immune response to SARS-CoV-2. Where available, HLA class I and class II types were obtained from metadata supplied by the sample provider rather than from assay-based typing. The prospective study material was composed of cDNA or gDNA derived from T cells, B-cell-depleted T cells, or PBMCs. Deeply sampled blood TCRbeta repertoires from subjects exposed to, actively infected with, or recovered from COVID-19 were included in the dataset. Nearly every sample came with metadata listing a de-identified subject ID, COVID-19 status, age in years and sex. Samples came from the ongoing ImmuneRACE study (first 160 participants) plus 1,254 subjects from 6 global collaborators. Study-wide conclusions, independent of this receptor: The quantity of clinical and demographic metadata differed by source and by participant and was supplied without curation.

Comment on this clone: It lacks a known antigen. Base-call qualities are not available, and no considerably larger clone is one nucleotide away.

TCRbeta CDR3 regions were amplified from genomic DNA using the immunoSEQ Assay, a bias-controlled multiplex PCR. Regarding the original processing steps: The number of nucleated cells in each sample was estimated by amplification of reference gene primers within the assay. To quantify the absolute abundance of each unique TCRbeta CDR3 rearrangement, sequence reads were collapsed and filtered. For each sample, productive Simpson clonality was calculated by taking the square root of Simpson's diversity index across productive rearrangements. TCRdb provides this immuneACCESS table in a form limited to in-frame rearrangements. Some clones are lacking; in checked studies, under half of them reflect an unresolved V gene, and why the rest are absent is not known. That table supplies the V and J calls and clone size; D and trimming were determined from the DNA. The sample table lists about 300,000 clones, 85% to 90% of them with a count of one. Around 9.3% of the sample comes from the top ten.

The germline V end is reduced by 4 bases and the J end by 2 bases; junction bases left unmatched: 6. The germline V gene encodes CDR1 SEHNR and CDR2 FQNEAQ (reference sequence). From its cysteine to its phenylalanine, the CDR3 spans 15 amino acids. Only the CDR3 part of the read is kept: 45 bases, read in frame from the first base. Participants in the prospective study were enrolled through a virtual design, were aged about 18 to 90 years, and lived in roughly 25 United States geographic areas. Cohort assignment in the prospective study relied on participant-reported clinical history from a screening survey and a study questionnaire. Recovered participants in ImmuneRACE Cohort 3 were defined as having two consecutive negative NP/OP PCR tests, clearance from a healthcare professional, or resolution of symptoms. In the prospective study, whole blood, serum and a nasopharyngeal or oropharyngeal swab were collected from each participant by mobile phlebotomists. Prospective study participants could optionally give additional blood draws and questionnaires over a roughly 2-month period. Before DNA extraction, blood samples from the prospective study were shipped at room temperature or frozen.

The rearrangement joined TRBV7-9 to TRBJ1-1; 8 bases in the junction line up with TRBD1. The TCR comes from a woman between 18 and 29 years old who had recovered from COVID-19. Sequenced input: PBMCs or T cells enriched from blood (not recorded which). The CDR3 region: CASSSPGGLNTEAFF. In nucleotides, the sequence is TGTGCCAGCAGCTCACCAGGGGGCCTTAACACTGAAGCTTTCTTT. This CDR3, with the reference TRBV7-9 and TRBJ1-1 proteins standing in past its ends, gives the full variable domain DTGVSQNPRHKITKRGQNVTFRCDPISEHNRLYWYRQTLGQGPEFLTYFQNEAQLEKSRLLSDRFSAERPKGSFSTLEIQRTEQGDSAMYLCASSSPGGLNTEAFFGQGTRLTVV.